Presented here are 25 T cell receptor beta chains from one specimen sequenced in a study of molecular identifiers for immune sequencing clone quantification. Each CDR3 protein gets one entry after TCRdb re-called the PCR reads with MiXCR. The sample has more than 550,000 distinct CDR3 sequences; around 25% are singletons. The material sequenced was naive CD8+ T cells from blood, with Jurkat cell RNA spiked in. Subset indicated: FACS-sorted CD8+CD4-CCR7+CD45RA+ naive T cells. The receptors here all came from a human donor in good health. Some libraries in this study had Jurkat cell RNA spiked in.

This chain connects TRBV6-6 to TRBJ2-1; D remains unclear. CDR1 is MNHNY and CDR2 is SVGAGI in the germline V gene (reference sequence). The CDR3 has 13 residues. Trimming pared 1 base from V and 10 bases from J, leaving 11 bases between. Here the CDR3 DNA reads TGTGCCAGCAGTTACTTGGTCCTCGGGGAGCAGTTCTTC. The encoded protein is CASSYLVLGEQFF.

This chain connects TRBV19 to TRBJ2-7; D not resolved. The germline V and J ends were trimmed by 1 base and 7 bases, with 11 bases remaining between them. This CDR3 contains 13 residues. Germline CDR1 is LNHDA and CDR2 is SQIVND (reference sequence). For the CDR3, the DNA is TGTGCCAGTAGTATAGGAGGATCGGAAGAGCAGTACTTC. Translation: CASSIGGSEEQYF.

This chain connects TRBV11-2 to TRBJ2-1, with TRBD2 as a possible D gene (6 bases). Germline CDR1 reads SGHAT; CDR2 reads FQNNGV. Deletions cut 0 bases from V and 8 bases from J, with 20 bases between. CDR3 length equals 17 residues. The DNA of the CDR3 is TGTGCCAGCAGCTTAGACGTTAGGGACTTAGCCCCCCATGAGCAGTTCTTC. Translating it yields CASSLDVRDLAPHEQFF.

This clonotype was seen repeatedly, ten times or more. The chain uses TRBV4-2 and TRBJ2-2; 7 bases align to TRBD1. Germline V gives CDR1 LGHNA, CDR2 YNFKEQ. The CDR3 has 17 residues. The V and J ends lost 0 bases and 7 bases, in that order; junction bases with no gene match: 11. CDR3 sequence reads: CASSQEGRGQWFGELFF. CDR3 coding DNA: TGTGCCAGCAGCCAAGAAGGTCGGGGACAGTGGTTCGGGGAGCTGTTTTTT.

In its sample, this clonotype was seen once. The conserved phenylalanine or tryptophan normally closing the CDR3 is absent here, so this likely arose from a read error. V is TRBV30 and J is TRBJ2-2; D is uncertain. The germline CDR1 and CDR2 sequences are GTSNPN and SVGIG (reference sequence). The CDR3 length is 13 residues. Trimming took 1 base from V and 8 from J, leaving 11 bases between them. CDR3 sequence: CAWSEFVTGELFL. The CDR3, as DNA: TGTGCCTGGAGTGAGTTTGTTACTGGGGAGCTGTTTCTT.

The sample holds a few counts of this clonotype. The V gene is TRBV20-1, the J gene TRBJ2-7, with 7 bases identical to TRBD1. Germline V gene data show CDR1 as DFQATT and CDR2 as SNEGSKA (reference sequence). CDR3 size: 14 residues. The V segment lost 5 bases and the J segment 2 bases; nucleotides outside the gene matches: 9. The CDR3 sequence: CSAFSGTVTYEQYF. CDR3 bases: TGCAGTGCTTTTTCCGGGACAGTGACCTACGAGCAGTACTTC.

The gene calls are TRBV13 and TRBJ2-5; the D is unclear. This CDR3 contains 13 residues. Germline CDR1 is PRHDT and CDR2 is FYEKMQ (reference sequence). The V gene lost 3 bases and the J gene lost 4 bases, with 9 bases spanning the gap. The CDR3 spells CASSFNAGETQYF. In DNA form, the CDR3 reads TGTGCCAGCAGCTTTAACGCCGGAGAGACCCAGTACTTC.

This clonotype appeared many times. In nucleotides, the CDR3 is TGTGCCAGCAGGCTGACAGCGAACACTGAAGCTTTCTTT. Its protein is CASRLTANTEAFF. The chain links TRBV6-5 to TRBJ1-1; D perhaps matches TRBD1 (5 bases). Deletions cut 6 bases from V and 1 base from J, with 9 bases between. CDR1 MNHEY and CDR2 SVGAGI come from the germline V gene. The CDR3 has 13 residues.

This sequence joins TRBV20-1 and TRBJ2-1, with D unclear. Per germline, CDR1 DFQATT and CDR2 SNEGSKA (reference sequence). Trimming stripped 4 bases from V and 3 bases from J, with 10 bases between. The CDR3 covers 13 residues. CDR3 loop: CSAKMRNYNEQFF. The CDR3 DNA reads TGCAGTGCTAAAATGCGGAACTACAATGAGCAGTTCTTC.

The V call is TRBV27, the J call TRBJ2-2, with 9 bases identical to TRBD1. After removal of 6 bases from V and 1 base from J, the junction contained 6 bases not matched to a gene. The CDR3 length is 16 residues. Germline V gene lookup returns CDR1 MNHEY and CDR2 SMNVEV (reference sequence). For the CDR3, the DNA is TGTGCCAGCAGATACAGGGGGCAGGGGAACACCGGGGAGCTGTTTTTT. Encoded protein: CASRYRGQGNTGELFF.

The chain links TRBV7-9 to TRBJ2-7; TRBD1 agrees at 12 bases. The CDR3 extends over 19 amino acids. Germline CDR1 SEHNR, CDR2 FQNEAQ (reference sequence). Losses at the gene ends were 4 bases for V and 6 bases for J; bases not matched to a gene: 19. CDR3 residues: CASSSSPGTGGSLGREQYF. CDR3 nucleotides: TGTGCCAGCAGCTCCTCTCCTGGGACAGGGGGCTCCCTAGGTCGCGAGCAGTACTTC.

The chain carries TRBV7-6 and TRBJ2-1; D is tentatively TRBD1 or TRBD2 (5 bases each). V was cut by 5 bases and J by 0 bases, with 17 bases left in between. This CDR3 region has 17 residues. Germline V lookup: CDR1 SGHVS, CDR2 FNYEAQ. The CDR3 DNA is TGTGCCAGCAGCCCCCTCCCGGGGCATAGCTCCTACAATGAGCAGTTCTTC. Protein sequence: CASSPLPGHSSYNEQFF.

V gene TRBV4-1 combines with J gene TRBJ1-2, with TRBD1 identical over 9 bases. After removal of 0 bases from V and 8 bases from J, the junction contained 7 bases not matched to a gene. CDR1 and CDR2 (germline): MGHRA, YSYEKL. This CDR3 spans 15 amino acids. CDR3 coding DNA: TGCGCCAGCAGCCAAGATTTAACAGGGGGCGGCGGCTACACCTTC. This codes for CASSQDLTGGGGYTF.

In this sample, this clonotype turned up many times. The V and J genes are TRBV11-2 and TRBJ2-2; D is uncertain. The germline V gene has CDR1 SGHAT and CDR2 FQNNGV. The V gene lost 8 bases and the J gene lost 0 bases, with 4 bases spanning the gap. This CDR3 spans 12 amino acids. CDR3 DNA sequence: TGTGCCAGCCTACCGAACACCGGGGAGCTGTTTTTT. Protein sequence: CASLPNTGELFF.

This clonotype came up a few times. Just one base apart from a much larger clone, this may be a read error. In DNA form, the CDR3 reads TGTGCCAGCAGCTCCCTTTCGGGCAGGCGGATCGCAGGTACGCAGTATTTT. It encodes CASSSLSGRRIAGTQYF. The V gene is TRBV7-9, the J gene TRBJ2-3; no definite D call. V lost 4 bases and J lost 8, with 25 bases in between. The CDR3 has 17 amino acids. In germline, CDR1 is SEHNR, CDR2 FQNEAQ (reference sequence).

This chain joins TRBV19 and TRBJ1-1; D is unresolved. V was pared by 3 bases and J by 2 bases, with 10 bases between. Germline CDR1 reads LNHDA; CDR2 reads SQIVND (reference sequence). This CDR3 spans 14 amino acids. Here the CDR3 DNA reads TGTGCCAGTAGTATTGGTTACACCAACACTGAAGCTTTCTTT. Its protein product is CASSIGYTNTEAFF.

Turning to this clonotype: The junction shows a germline mismatch at one end, possibly a read error. V gene TRBV13 combines with J gene TRBJ2-7; 11 nucleotides align to TRBD2. The CDR3 consists of 17 residues. The V gene's germline CDR1 is PRHDT and CDR2 FYEKMQ (reference sequence). CDR3 bases: TGTGCCAGCGGCCTACTGACTAGCGGGGCTAGCTCCTATGAGCAGTACTTC. Its translation: CASGLLTSGASSYEQYF.

This clonotype has ten or more counts. The chain carries TRBV28 and TRBJ1-5; no definite D call. Germline V lookup: CDR1 MDHEN, CDR2 SYDVKM. The V end was cut by 6 bases, the J end by 4 bases, with 10 bases between. This CDR3 contains 13 residues. CDR3 in DNA: TGTGCCAGCAGATTAAATCTAAATCAGCCCCAGCATTTT. Its translation is CASRLNLNQPQHF.

There are a few counts of this clonotype. The chain links TRBV15 to TRBJ2-7; 8 bases are shared with TRBD2. The CDR3 has 14 residues. Unmatched junction bases numbered 4, after V lost 4 bases and J lost 2 bases. Per germline, CDR1 LNHNV and CDR2 YYDKDF (reference sequence). The CDR3 DNA sequence: TGTGCCACCAGCAATAGCGGGGCCACCTACGAGCAGTACTTC. It is translated as CATSNSGATYEQYF. Drawing the rest from reference TRBV15 and TRBJ2-7, the complete variable domain is DAMVIQNPRYQVTQFGKPVTLSCSQTLNHNVMYWYQQKSSQAPKLLFHYYDKDFNNEADTPDNFQSRRPNTSFCFLDIRSPGLGDTAMYLCATSNSGATYEQYFGPGTRLTVT.

Of note for this clonotype: One end of the junction varies from germline; a read error may be responsible. V usage is TRBV19 and J usage is TRBJ2-7; D is unresolved. This CDR3 comprises 16 residues. Germline V gene data show CDR1 as LNHDA and CDR2 as SQIVND (reference sequence). CDR3 bases: TGTGCCTGTAGCCCATTATTAGACGGTCACTCCTACGAGCAGTACTTC. Its translation is CACSPLLDGHSYEQYF.

The chain employs TRBV7-9 and TRBJ2-1, with D unclear. Trimming took off 11 bases at V and 8 bases at J, with 13 bases between the two ends. The CDR3 consists of 11 residues. Germline V gives CDR1 SEHNR, CDR2 FQNEAQ (reference sequence). Here the CDR3 DNA reads TGTGCCGGCCGCTTGGCAGATGAGCAGTTCTTC. Residues: CAGRLADEQFF.

This clonotype was seen repeatedly, ten times or more. The gene calls are TRBV5-6 and TRBJ1-2, with D perhaps matching TRBD1 (5 bases). V dropped 7 bases and J dropped 8 bases, with 18 bases sitting between them. CDR3 size: 13 residues. Germline lookup yields CDR1 SGHDT and CDR2 YYEEEE. CDR3 nucleotide sequence: TGTGCCAGCGTCCGGCAGGGCGCGGAGGGCTACACCTTC. Translation gives CASVRQGAEGYTF.

This clonotype has only a few counts. This chain joins TRBV7-9 and TRBJ2-1, with a tentative D call TRBD2 (6 bases). Germline CDR1 and CDR2: SEHNR and FQNEAQ (reference sequence). V dropped 1 base and J dropped 6 bases, with 13 bases sitting between them. The CDR3 has 15 residues. DNA of the CDR3: TGTGCCAGCAGCTTAGAATATGGGACTGGCAATGAGCAGTTCTTC. This codes for CASSLEYGTGNEQFF.

V is TRBV4-1 and J is TRBJ2-2; D ambiguous. V was shortened by 1 base and J by 0 bases, with 6 bases between the two germline ends. This CDR3 is 15 amino acids long. CDR1 and CDR2 (germline): MGHRA, YSYEKL. Here the CDR3 reads CASSQVRSNTGELFF. The CDR3 DNA reads TGCGCCAGCAGCCAAGTCCGATCGAACACCGGGGAGCTGTTTTTT.

This clonotype has at least ten counts. V gene TRBV7-9 combines with J gene TRBJ2-4; no firm D call. V was clipped by 6 bases and J by 9 bases, with 12 bases between them. The CDR3 consists of 12 residues. CDR1 is SEHNR and CDR2 is FQNEAQ in the germline V gene (reference sequence). The CDR3: CASSPHSGIQYF. CDR3 nucleotides: TGTGCCAGCAGTCCTCACTCCGGCATTCAGTACTTC.